Below are 5 T cell receptor beta chains sequenced from a single sample in a study of CD8+CD57+ T cells in acquired aplastic anemia. Researchers used genomic DNA as the template to profile TCR beta VDJ and CDR3. Via MiXCR, TCRdb re-called the reads, giving one row per CDR3 protein. Among around 130,000 distinct CDR3 sequences listed, 45% to 60% were seen once. CD8+CD57+ cell expansion, shown by flow cytometry, had occurred in the patients selected for sequencing. The sample taken for sequencing was sorted CD4+, CD8+, or CD8+CD57+ T cells (not recorded which) from PBMCs. These receptors were obtained from a human donor with aplastic anemia.

This clonotype has more than one count but fewer than ten. Sequence at one end of the junction differs from germline and may be a read error. This chain uses TRBV10-3 with TRBJ1-1, with D perhaps matching TRBD1 (5 bases). Per the germline V gene, CDR1 is ENHRY and CDR2 is SYGVKD. CDR3 size: 13 residues. This CDR3 is CASSYQGETEAFF. CDR3 sequence (DNA): TGTGCCAGCAGTTACCAGGGAGAAACTGAAGCTTTCTTT.

The table lists this clonotype with a few counts. A read error may account for a junction end that differs from germline. V gene TRBV7-7 combines with J gene TRBJ2-5; possible D gene TRBD1, 5 bases. The CDR3 extends over 13 amino acids. Looked up from germline, CDR1 is SSHAT and CDR2 is FNYEAQ (reference sequence). In DNA, the CDR3 is TGTGCTAGCAGCTTAGGGGCCGGGGAGACCCAGTACTTC. It encodes CASSLGAGETQYF.

This clonotype was recorded at least ten times. The chain carries TRBV7-9 and TRBJ2-2; D unclear. Looked up from germline, CDR1 is SEHNR and CDR2 is FQNEAQ (reference sequence). The CDR3 consists of 14 residues. The V end lost 4 bases, the J end lost 7 bases, and 13 bases lay between the germline ends. The DNA for the CDR3 is TGTGCCAGCAGCTATTGGGAATCGAACGGGGAGCTGTTTTTT. Protein sequence: CASSYWESNGELFF.

This clonotype qualifies as large. V is TRBV12-3 or TRBV12-4 and J is TRBJ1-5; weak D call: TRBD1 (6 bases). V was trimmed by 4 bases and J by 6 bases, leaving 10 bases between them. The length of the CDR3 is 13 residues. The CDR3 loop reads CASSSQGIQPQHF. CDR3 DNA: TGTGCCAGCAGTTCACAGGGAATTCAGCCCCAGCATTTT.

This sequence joins TRBV10-3 and TRBJ1-4; D not resolved. The V and J ends lost 2 bases and 4 bases respectively, with 8 bases between them. The CDR3 extends over 14 amino acids. Germline CDR1 and CDR2: ENHRY and SYGVKD. The CDR3 is CAISEGPLNEKLFF. In DNA, the CDR3 is TGTGCCATCAGTGAGGGGCCCCTTAATGAAAAACTGTTTTTT.